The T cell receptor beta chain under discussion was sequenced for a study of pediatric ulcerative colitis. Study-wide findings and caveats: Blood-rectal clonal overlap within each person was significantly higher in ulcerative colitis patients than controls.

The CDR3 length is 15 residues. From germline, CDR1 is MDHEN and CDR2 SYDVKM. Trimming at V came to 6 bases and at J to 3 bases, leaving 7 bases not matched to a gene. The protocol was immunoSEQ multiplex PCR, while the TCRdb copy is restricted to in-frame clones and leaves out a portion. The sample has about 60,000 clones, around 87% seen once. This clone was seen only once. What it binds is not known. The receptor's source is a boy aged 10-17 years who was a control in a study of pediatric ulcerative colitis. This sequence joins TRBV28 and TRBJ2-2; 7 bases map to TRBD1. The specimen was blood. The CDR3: CASRTGQVDTGELFF. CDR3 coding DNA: TGTGCCAGCAGAACTGGACAGGTCGACACCGGGGAGCTGTTTTTT. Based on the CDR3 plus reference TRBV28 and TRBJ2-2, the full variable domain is DVKVTQSSRYLVKRTGEKVFLECVQDMDHENMFWYRQDPGLGLRLIYFSYDVKMKEKGDIPEGYSVSREKKERFSLILESASTNQTSMYLCASRTGQVDTGELFFGEGSRLTVL.